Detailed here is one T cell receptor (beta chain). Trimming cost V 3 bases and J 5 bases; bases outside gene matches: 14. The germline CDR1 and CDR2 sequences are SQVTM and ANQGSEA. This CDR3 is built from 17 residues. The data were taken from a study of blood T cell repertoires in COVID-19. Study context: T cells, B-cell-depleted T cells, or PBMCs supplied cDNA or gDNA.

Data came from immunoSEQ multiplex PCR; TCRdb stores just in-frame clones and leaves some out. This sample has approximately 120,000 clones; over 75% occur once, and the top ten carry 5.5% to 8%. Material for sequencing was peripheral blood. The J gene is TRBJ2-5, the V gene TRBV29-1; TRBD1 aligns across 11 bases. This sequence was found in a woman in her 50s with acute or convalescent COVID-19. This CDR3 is CSVDKLEGTGGQETQYF. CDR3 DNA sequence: TGCAGCGTTGATAAACTGGAAGGGACAGGGGGGCAGGAGACCCAGTACTTC.